Listed below are T cell receptor beta chains from one sample, sequenced in a study of regulatory T cells in long-lasting Graves disease. TCRdb called the multiplex PCR reads again in MiXCR, with one record for every CDR3 protein. The top ten hold over 20% of the sample, which has over 300,000 distinct CDR3 sequences, around 15% seen once. The sample consisted of peripheral blood mononuclear cells (PBMCs), taken at new diagnosis, from a patient treated with antithyroid drugs. The receptors were sampled from a female donor with Graves disease. Both conserved end residues are part of each CDR3. Fields, in order: V gene, clone size, J gene, D gene, CDR3 protein, CDR3 DNA. The D gene is left open where the match is weak. Clone size is shown for a subset of rows, as once, few, many or a class of expanded clone.

TRBV5-4	.	TRBJ1-2	.	CASSPRAGDFLYGYTF	TGTGCCAGCAGTCCCCGGGCAGGCGATTTTCTATATGGCTACACCTTC
TRBV20-1	.	TRBJ2-4	.	CSASPVGAKNIQYF	TGCAGTGCTAGTCCGGTGGGAGCCAAAAACATTCAGTACTTC
TRBV9	.	TRBJ1-3	TRBD1	CASSVGDRVVSGNTIYF	TGTGCCAGCAGCGTAGGGGACAGGGTGGTTTCTGGAAACACCATATATTTT
TRBV19	few	TRBJ1-2	.	CASTPNKDYGYTF	TGTGCCAGTACGCCCAATAAGGATTATGGCTACACCTTC
TRBV7-2	many	TRBJ2-2	TRBD2	CASFPPLRLAKVGELFF	TGTGCCAGCTTCCCCCCATTACGACTAGCTAAGGTCGGGGAGCTGTTTTTT
TRBV12-5	many	TRBJ1-4	TRBD1	CASGFASGRGREKLFF	TGTGCTAGTGGTTTTGCTAGCGGCAGGGGGCGGGAAAAACTGTTTTTT
TRBV29-1	many	TRBJ2-5	.	CSVGAGETQYF	TGCAGCGTGGGGGCAGGGGAGACCCAGTACTTC
TRBV28	.	TRBJ1-2	.	CATQEGTINYGYTF	TGTGCCACCCAGGAGGGGACCATTAACTATGGCTACACCTTC
TRBV7-3	.	TRBJ1-1	TRBD1	CASSLLGTGEAFF	TGTGCCAGCAGCTTATTAGGGACAGGAGAAGCTTTCTTT
TRBV27	few	TRBJ1-6	TRBD1	CASTLGQGNNSPLHF	TGTGCCAGCACCTTGGGACAGGGTAATAATTCACCCCTCCACTTT
TRBV5-1	many	TRBJ1-2	.	CASSGGDTNYGYTF	TGCGCCAGCAGCGGAGGGGACACTAACTATGGCTACACCTTC
TRBV24-1	many	TRBJ2-1	TRBD2	CATSDLTGGNEQFF	TGTGCCACCAGTGATTTAACGGGAGGCAATGAGCAGTTCTTC
TRBV6-5	many	TRBJ2-7	.	CASSYSISGSYEQYF	TGTGCCAGCAGTTACTCGATAAGCGGGTCCTACGAGCAGTACTTC
TRBV27	many	TRBJ2-7	.	CASSLRPNYEQYF	TGTGCCAGCAGTTTAAGACCGAACTACGAGCAGTACTTC
TRBV15	many	TRBJ2-2	.	CATSRDRRVAGELFF	TGTGCCACCAGCAGAGATAGGAGGGTAGCCGGGGAGCTGTTTTTT
TRBV20-1	many	TRBJ1-5	.	CSARDVTAYSNQPQHF	TGCAGTGCTAGAGATGTTACAGCTTATAGCAATCAGCCCCAGCATTTT
TRBV6-5	many	TRBJ2-1	.	CASSYSNTGVGRNEQFF	TGTGCCAGCAGTTACTCGAACACGGGGGTAGGGAGGAATGAGCAGTTCTTC
TRBV7-2	.	TRBJ1-3	TRBD1	CASSLGARQGPGNTIYF	TGTGCCAGCAGCTTAGGTGCGAGACAGGGTCCGGGAAACACCATATATTTT
TRBV20-1	many	TRBJ2-3	.	CSADRGSTDTQYF	TGCAGTGCTGATAGGGGGAGCACAGATACGCAGTATTTT
TRBV6-1	.	TRBJ2-4	.	CASTADSNIQYF	TGTGCCAGCACCGCGGACAGTAACATTCAGTACTTC
TRBV7-3	.	TRBJ1-1	.	CASSPQPRMNTEAFF	TGTGCCAGCAGCCCTCAGCCACGGATGAACACTGAAGCTTTCTTT
TRBV12-3/TRBV12-4	many	TRBJ1-1	.	CASSLNSGTEAFF	TGTGCCAGCAGTTTGAACTCCGGCACTGAAGCTTTCTTT
TRBV11-2	many	TRBJ1-6	.	CASSLTPGVNSPLHF	TGTGCCAGCAGCTTAACCCCAGGGGTGAATTCACCCCTCCACTTT
TRBV9	.	TRBJ2-1	.	CASSVVSSGEQFF	TGTGCCAGCAGCGTAGTTTCCAGCGGCGAGCAGTTCTTC
TRBV11-2	many	TRBJ2-1	TRBD2	CASSKGLAGGLKDEQFF	TGTGCCAGCAGCAAGGGACTAGCGGGAGGGCTAAAGGATGAGCAGTTCTTC
TRBV29-1	many	TRBJ1-2	TRBD1	CSVLRGRLGYTF	TGCAGCGTCCTCAGGGGGCGCTTGGGCTACACCTTC
TRBV4-1	many	TRBJ2-1	TRBD2	CASSQEVAGGLEQFF	TGCGCCAGCAGCCAAGAGGTAGCGGGGGGTCTTGAGCAGTTCTTC
TRBV5-6	many	TRBJ2-5	TRBD1	CASSLDRGETQYF	TGTGCCAGCAGCCTCGACAGGGGAGAGACCCAGTACTTC
TRBV20-1	many	TRBJ1-1	.	CSASRGQLNTEAFF	TGCAGTGCTTCCAGAGGACAATTGAACACTGAAGCTTTCTTT
TRBV5-1	.	TRBJ2-7	TRBD2	CASSFPRGTSGKNEQYF	TGTGCCAGCAGCTTTCCCCGTGGGACTAGCGGGAAAAACGAGCAGTACTTC
TRBV12-3/TRBV12-4	many	TRBJ2-1	TRBD1	CASSLRQGYNEQFF	TGTGCCAGCAGCCTGCGACAGGGCTACAATGAGCAGTTCTTC
TRBV6-5	many	TRBJ1-1	.	CASSYQGPNTEAFF	TGTGCCAGCAGTTATCAAGGACCGAACACTGAAGCTTTCTTT
TRBV7-9	many	TRBJ2-1	TRBD1	CASGDGTGGINEQFF	TGTGCCTCTGGGGACGGGACAGGAGGAATCAATGAGCAGTTCTTC
TRBV12-3/TRBV12-4	few	TRBJ1-5	.	CASSLLYGQPQHF	TGTGCCAGCAGTTTGCTATATGGCCAGCCCCAGCATTTT
TRBV6-1	.	TRBJ2-3	.	CASSLRQSGGITDTQYF	TGTGCCAGCAGTCTCCGACAGTCCGGCGGTATCACAGATACGCAGTATTTT
TRBV20-1	.	TRBJ1-4	.	CSATLVDTNEKLFF	TGCAGTGCTACATTGGTAGATACTAATGAAAAACTGTTTTTT
TRBV9	many	TRBJ2-7	TRBD2	CASSSETSGGTEQYF	TGTGCCAGCAGCTCCGAGACTAGCGGTGGAACCGAGCAGTACTTC
TRBV30	many	TRBJ2-7	TRBD2	CAWSVRRGGFEQYF	TGTGCCTGGAGTGTACGGCGGGGAGGGTTCGAGCAGTACTTC
TRBV9	many	TRBJ2-3	.	CASSEAPGFGADTQYF	TGTGCCAGCAGCGAAGCCCCGGGATTTGGGGCAGATACGCAGTATTTT
TRBV7-9	many	TRBJ2-1	.	CASSPRGDPYNEQFF	TGTGCCAGCAGCCCACGGGGAGATCCCTACAATGAGCAGTTCTTC
TRBV27	few	TRBJ1-2	TRBD1	CASSRRGTASSYGYTF	TGTGCCAGCAGCCGACGCGGGACAGCCTCGAGCTATGGCTACACCTTC
TRBV12-3/TRBV12-4	many	TRBJ2-1	.	CASSFSGTVQFF	TGTGCCAGCAGTTTCTCCGGGACTGTGCAGTTCTTC
TRBV10-3	.	TRBJ2-5	.	CAIHEAVKWGPQETQYF	TGTGCCATCCATGAGGCGGTAAAATGGGGGCCCCAAGAGACCCAGTACTTC
TRBV11-1	few	TRBJ1-1	TRBD1	CASSLDRGPGTEAFF	TGTGCCAGCAGCTTAGACAGGGGCCCTGGCACTGAAGCTTTCTTT
TRBV11-3	many	TRBJ2-3	TRBD2	CASSLGAGGLAGGSTDTQYF	TGTGCCAGCAGCTTAGGAGCAGGCGGACTAGCGGGAGGAAGCACAGATACGCAGTATTTT
TRBV4-1	few	TRBJ2-2	TRBD1	CASSQGTGYTGELFF	TGCGCCAGCAGCCAAGGGACAGGGTACACCGGGGAGCTGTTTTTT
TRBV5-5	many	TRBJ2-7	.	CASSWSGDEQYF	TGTGCCAGCAGCTGGAGTGGGGACGAGCAGTACTTC